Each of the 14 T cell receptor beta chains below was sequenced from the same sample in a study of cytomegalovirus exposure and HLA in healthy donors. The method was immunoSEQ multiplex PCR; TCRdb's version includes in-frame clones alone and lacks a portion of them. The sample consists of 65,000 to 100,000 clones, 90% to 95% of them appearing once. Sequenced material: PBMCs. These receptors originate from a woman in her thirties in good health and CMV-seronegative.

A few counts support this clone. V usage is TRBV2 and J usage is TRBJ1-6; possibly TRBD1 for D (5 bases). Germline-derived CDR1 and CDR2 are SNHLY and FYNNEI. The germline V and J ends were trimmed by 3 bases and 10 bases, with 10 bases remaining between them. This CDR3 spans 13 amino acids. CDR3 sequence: CASSEGGGSPLHF. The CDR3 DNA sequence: TGTGCCAGCAGTGAGGGGGGAGGCTCACCCCTCCACTTT.

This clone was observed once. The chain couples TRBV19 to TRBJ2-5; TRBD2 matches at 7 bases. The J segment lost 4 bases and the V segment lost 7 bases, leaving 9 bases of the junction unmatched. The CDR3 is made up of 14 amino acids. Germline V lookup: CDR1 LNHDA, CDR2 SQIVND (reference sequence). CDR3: CASKDSGGRETQYF. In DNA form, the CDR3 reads TGTGCCAGTAAGGACTCCGGCGGGAGAGAGACCCAGTACTTC.

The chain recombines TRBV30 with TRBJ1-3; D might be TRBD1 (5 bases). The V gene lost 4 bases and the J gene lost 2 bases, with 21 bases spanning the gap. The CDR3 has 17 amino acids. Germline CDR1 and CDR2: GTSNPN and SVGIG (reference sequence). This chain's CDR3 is CAWTLRREWGAGNTIYF. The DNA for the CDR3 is TGTGCCTGGACTCTCCGCCGGGAGTGGGGCGCTGGAAACACCATATATTTT.

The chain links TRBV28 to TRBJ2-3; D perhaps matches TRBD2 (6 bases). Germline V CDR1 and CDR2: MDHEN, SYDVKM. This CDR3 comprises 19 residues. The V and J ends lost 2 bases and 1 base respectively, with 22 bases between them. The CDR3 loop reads CASSLGDRDSISRTDTQYF. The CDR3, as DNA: TGTGCCAGCAGTTTAGGGGACCGGGACTCCATATCCCGCACAGATACGCAGTATTTT. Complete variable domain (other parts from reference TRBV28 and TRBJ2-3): DVKVTQSSRYLVKRTGEKVFLECVQDMDHENMFWYRQDPGLGLRLIYFSYDVKMKEKGDIPEGYSVSREKKERFSLILESASTNQTSMYLCASSLGDRDSISRTDTQYFGPGTRLTVL.

The CDR3 bases are TGCGCCAGCAGCCAAAAGGAACCGGGACAGGGTTATGGCTACACCTTC. Encoded protein: CASSQKEPGQGYGYTF. This chain joins TRBV4-1 and TRBJ1-2, with TRBD1 matching over 9 bases. Trimming took 2 bases from V and 5 from J; bases not matched to a gene: 9. CDR1 is MGHRA, CDR2 YSYEKL, per germline. The CDR3 consists of 16 residues.

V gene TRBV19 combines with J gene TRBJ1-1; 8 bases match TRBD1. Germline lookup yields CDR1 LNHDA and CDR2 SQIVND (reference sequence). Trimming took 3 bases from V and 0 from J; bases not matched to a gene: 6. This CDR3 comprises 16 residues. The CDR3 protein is CASSIRAGGLNTEAFF. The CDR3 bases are TGTGCCAGTAGTATTAGGGCAGGGGGCCTGAACACTGAAGCTTTCTTT. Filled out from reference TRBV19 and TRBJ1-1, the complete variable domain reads DGGITQSPKYLFRKEGQNVTLSCEQNLNHDAMYWYRQDPGQGLRLIYYSQIVNDFQKGDIAEGYSVSREKKESFPLTVTSAQKNPTAFYLCASSIRAGGLNTEAFFGQGTRLTVV.

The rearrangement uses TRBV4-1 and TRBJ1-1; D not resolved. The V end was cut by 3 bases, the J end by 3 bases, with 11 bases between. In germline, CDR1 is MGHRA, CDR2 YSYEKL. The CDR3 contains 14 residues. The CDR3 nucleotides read TGCGCCAGCAGCCACGGCGGGAGATACACTGAAGCTTTCTTT. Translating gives CASSHGGRYTEAFF.

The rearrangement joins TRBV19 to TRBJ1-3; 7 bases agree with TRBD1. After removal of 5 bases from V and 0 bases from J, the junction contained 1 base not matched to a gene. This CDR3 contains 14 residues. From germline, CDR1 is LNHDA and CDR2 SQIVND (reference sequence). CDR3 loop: CASSGDSSGNTIYF. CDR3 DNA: TGTGCCAGTAGTGGGGACAGCTCTGGAAACACCATATATTTT. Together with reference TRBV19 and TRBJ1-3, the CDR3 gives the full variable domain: DGGITQSPKYLFRKEGQNVTLSCEQNLNHDAMYWYRQDPGQGLRLIYYSQIVNDFQKGDIAEGYSVSREKKESFPLTVTSAQKNPTAFYLCASSGDSSGNTIYFGEGSWLTVV.

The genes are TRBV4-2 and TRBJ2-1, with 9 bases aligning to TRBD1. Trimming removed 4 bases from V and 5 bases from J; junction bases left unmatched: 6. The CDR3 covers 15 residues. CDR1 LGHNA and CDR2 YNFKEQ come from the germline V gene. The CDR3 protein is CASSPSWDRDNEQFF. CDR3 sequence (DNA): TGTGCCAGCAGCCCCTCCTGGGACAGGGACAATGAGCAGTTCTTC.

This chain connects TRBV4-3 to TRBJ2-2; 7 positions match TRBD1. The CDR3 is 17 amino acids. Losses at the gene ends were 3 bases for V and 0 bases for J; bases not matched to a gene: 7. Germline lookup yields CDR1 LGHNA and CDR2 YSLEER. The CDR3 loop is CASSHLGQSTNTGELFF. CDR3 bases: TGCGCCAGCAGCCATCTGGGACAGAGTACGAACACCGGGGAGCTGTTTTTT.

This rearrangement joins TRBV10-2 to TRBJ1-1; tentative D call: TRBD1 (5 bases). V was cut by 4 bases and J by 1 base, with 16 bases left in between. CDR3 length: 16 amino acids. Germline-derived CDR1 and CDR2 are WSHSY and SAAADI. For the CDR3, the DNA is TGCGCCAGCAGTGTGGGGCCGAGCAGATCGAACACTGAAGCTTTCTTT. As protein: CASSVGPSRSNTEAFF.

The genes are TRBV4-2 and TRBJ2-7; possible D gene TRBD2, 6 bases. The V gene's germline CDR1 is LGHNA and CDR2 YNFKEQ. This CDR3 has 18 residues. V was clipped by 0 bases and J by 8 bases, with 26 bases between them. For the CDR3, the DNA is TGTGCCAGCAGCCAAGAAGATTCTGCGGGGTCACCATATCAACAGCAGTACTTC. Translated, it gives CASSQEDSAGSPYQQQYF.

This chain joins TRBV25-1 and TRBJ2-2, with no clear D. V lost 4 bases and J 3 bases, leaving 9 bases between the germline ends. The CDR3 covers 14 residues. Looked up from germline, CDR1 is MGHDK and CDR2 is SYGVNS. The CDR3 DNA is TGTGCCAGCAGTGCGGCAGGCGACACCGGGGAGCTGTTTTTT. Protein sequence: CASSAAGDTGELFF.

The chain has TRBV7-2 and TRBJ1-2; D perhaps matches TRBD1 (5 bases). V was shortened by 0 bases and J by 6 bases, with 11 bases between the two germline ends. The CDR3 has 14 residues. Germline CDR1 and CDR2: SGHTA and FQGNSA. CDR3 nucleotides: TGTGCCAGCAGCTTAGCATCAGGGCAGAATGGCTACACCTTC. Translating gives CASSLASGQNGYTF.